The source of this TCR beta chain is a study of follicular helper T cells after annual influenza vaccination. Background on the study: Blood was drawn on days 0, 7 and 28 after vaccination.

After removal of 1 base from V and 3 bases from J, the junction contained 6 bases not matched to a gene. Looked up from germline, CDR1 is SGHDN and CDR2 is FVKESK. The CDR3 is 17 residues long. Sample time point: 2014-2015 season, pre-vaccination. Community-dwelling subjects without influenza vaccination in the prior 6 months were enrolled. Excluded were substance abuse, HIV/AIDS, active cancer, immunomodulatory drugs and active illness. Study-level points and caveats: Change in circulating plasmablasts correlated with ICOS+CD38+ cTfh clonality change.

Measured with immunoSEQ multiplex PCR; TCRdb has only the in-frame clones, and not every one. Here the sample spans about 27,000 clones, about 82% being singletons. Regarding this clone: Its antigen is not known.

This specimen consisted of CXCR5+ CD38- circulating T follicular helper cells from blood, obtained on the day of influenza vaccination. Regarding subset: circulating Tfh, non-naive CD4+CXCR5+PD-1+ (ICOS+CD38+ or ICOS-CD38-). The genes are TRBV14 and TRBJ2-1; TRBD2 matches at 10 bases. The receptor was isolated from an adult who received the influenza vaccine. Here the CDR3 DNA reads TGTGCCAGCAGCCAAGTAGGACTAGCGGACTACTACAATGAGCAGTTCTTC. This sequence encodes CASSQVGLADYYNEQFF.